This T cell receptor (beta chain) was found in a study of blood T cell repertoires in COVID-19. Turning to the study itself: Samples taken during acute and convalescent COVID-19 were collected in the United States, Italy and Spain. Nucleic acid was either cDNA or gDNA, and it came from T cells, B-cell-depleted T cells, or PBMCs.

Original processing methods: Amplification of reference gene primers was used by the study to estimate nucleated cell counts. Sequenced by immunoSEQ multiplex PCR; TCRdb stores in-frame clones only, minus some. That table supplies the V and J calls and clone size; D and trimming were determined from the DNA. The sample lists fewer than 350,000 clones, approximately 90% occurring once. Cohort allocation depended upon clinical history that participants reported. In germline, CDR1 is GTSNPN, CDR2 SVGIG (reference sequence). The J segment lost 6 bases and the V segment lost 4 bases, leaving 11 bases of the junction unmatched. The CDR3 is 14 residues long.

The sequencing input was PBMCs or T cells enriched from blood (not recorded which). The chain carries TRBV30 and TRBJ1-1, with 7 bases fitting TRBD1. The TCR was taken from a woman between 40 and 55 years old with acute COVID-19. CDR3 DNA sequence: TGTGCCTGGACCGGGGGCAGGGGGGTGGCTGAAGCTTTCTTT. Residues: CAWTGGRGVAEAFF. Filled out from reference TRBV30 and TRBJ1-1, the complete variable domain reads SQTIHQWPATLVQPVGSPLSLECTVEGTSNPNLYWYRQAAGRGLQLLFYSVGIGQISSEVPQNLSASRPQDRQFILSSKKLLLSDSGFYLCAWTGGRGVAEAFFGQGTRLTVV.